This TCR beta chain came from a study of response to subunit inactivated influenza vaccine. Study conclusions and caveats: New T cells are recruited in small numbers by each seasonal influenza vaccination, according to the authors' suggestion.

Germline lookup yields CDR1 GTSNPN and CDR2 SVGIG (reference sequence). V dropped 7 bases and J dropped 8 bases, with 7 bases sitting between them. CDR3 size: 9 residues. One entry per CDR3 protein results from TCRdb running MiXCR on the RT-PCR reads. The sample yields 450,000 to 600,000 distinct CDR3 sequences, 16% seen once. Note on this clonotype: Its antigen remains unidentified.

This TCR was recovered from a man aged 50 to 75 who received an inactivated influenza vaccine. The input for sequencing was CD4+ T cells sorted from PBMCs, taken less than 25 months after vaccination. The chain couples TRBV30 to TRBJ2-3; D unresolved. The CDR3 coding sequence is TGTGCCTTAGGCGGTACGCAGTATTTT. Protein product: CALGGTQYF.